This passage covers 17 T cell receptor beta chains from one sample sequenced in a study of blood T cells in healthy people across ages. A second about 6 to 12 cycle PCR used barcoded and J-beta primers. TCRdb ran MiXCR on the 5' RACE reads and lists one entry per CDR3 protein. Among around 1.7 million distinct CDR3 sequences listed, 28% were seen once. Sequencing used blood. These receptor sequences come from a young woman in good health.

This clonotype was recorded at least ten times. CDR3 coding DNA: TGCAGTGCTAGAGAATCGTCTAGCGGTTACGAGCAGTACTTC. This gives the protein CSARESSSGYEQYF. This chain connects TRBV20-1 to TRBJ2-7; 7 bases are shared with TRBD2. J was trimmed by 4 bases and V by 0 bases; bases with no gene match: 6. The CDR3 is 14 amino acids. Looked up from germline, CDR1 is DFQATT and CDR2 is SNEGSKA (reference sequence).

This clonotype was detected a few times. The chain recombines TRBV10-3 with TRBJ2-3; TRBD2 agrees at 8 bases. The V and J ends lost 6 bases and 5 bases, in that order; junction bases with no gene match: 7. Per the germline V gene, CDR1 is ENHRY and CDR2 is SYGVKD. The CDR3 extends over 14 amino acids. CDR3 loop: CAIRPAGVGDTQYF. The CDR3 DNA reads TGTGCCATCAGGCCAGCGGGAGTGGGAGATACGCAGTATTTT.

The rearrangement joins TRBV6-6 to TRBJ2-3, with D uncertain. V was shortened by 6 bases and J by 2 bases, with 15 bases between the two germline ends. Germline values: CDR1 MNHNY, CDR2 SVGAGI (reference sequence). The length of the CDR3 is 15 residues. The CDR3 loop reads CASSPTHLFTDTQYF. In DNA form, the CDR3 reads TGTGCCAGCAGCCCTACACACCTCTTCACAGATACGCAGTATTTT.

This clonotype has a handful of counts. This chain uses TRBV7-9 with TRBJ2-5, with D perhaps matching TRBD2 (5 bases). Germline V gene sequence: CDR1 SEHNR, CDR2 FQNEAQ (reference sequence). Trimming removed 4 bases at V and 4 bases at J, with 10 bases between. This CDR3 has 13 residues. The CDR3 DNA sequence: TGTGCCAGCAGCTATACTAGAGTAGAGACCCAGTACTTC. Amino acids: CASSYTRVETQYF. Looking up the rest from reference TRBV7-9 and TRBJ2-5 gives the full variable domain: DTGVSQNPRHKITKRGQNVTFRCDPISEHNRLYWYRQTLGQGPEFLTYFQNEAQLEKSRLLSDRFSAERPKGSFSTLEIQRTEQGDSAMYLCASSYTRVETQYFGPGTRLLVL.

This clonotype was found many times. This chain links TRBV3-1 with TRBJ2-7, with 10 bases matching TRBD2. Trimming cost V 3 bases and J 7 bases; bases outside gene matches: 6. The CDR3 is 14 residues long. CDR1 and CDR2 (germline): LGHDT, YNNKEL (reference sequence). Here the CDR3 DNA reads TGTGCCAGCAGCCAGCTAGCGGGAGATCGGGAGCAGTACTTC. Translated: CASSQLAGDREQYF.

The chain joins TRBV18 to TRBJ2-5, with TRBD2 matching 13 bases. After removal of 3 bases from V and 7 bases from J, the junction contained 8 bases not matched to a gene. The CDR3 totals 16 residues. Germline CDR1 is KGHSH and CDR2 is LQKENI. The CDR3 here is CASSPRTSGSGGTQYF. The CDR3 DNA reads TGTGCCAGCTCACCGAGGACTAGCGGGAGTGGGGGGACCCAGTACTTC. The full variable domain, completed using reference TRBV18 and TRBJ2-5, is NAGVMQNPRHLVRRRGQEARLRCSPMKGHSHVYWYRQLPEEGLKFMVYLQKENIIDESGMPKERFSAEFPKEGPSILRIQQVVRGDSAAYFCASSPRTSGSGGTQYFGPGTRLLVL.

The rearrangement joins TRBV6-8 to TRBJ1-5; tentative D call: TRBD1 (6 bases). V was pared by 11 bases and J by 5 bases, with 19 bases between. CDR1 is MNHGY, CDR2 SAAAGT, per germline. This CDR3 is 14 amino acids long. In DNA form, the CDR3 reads TGTGCCCCCAGCGGGGGGGCGAAAGATCAGCCCCAGCATTTT. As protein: CAPSGGAKDQPQHF.

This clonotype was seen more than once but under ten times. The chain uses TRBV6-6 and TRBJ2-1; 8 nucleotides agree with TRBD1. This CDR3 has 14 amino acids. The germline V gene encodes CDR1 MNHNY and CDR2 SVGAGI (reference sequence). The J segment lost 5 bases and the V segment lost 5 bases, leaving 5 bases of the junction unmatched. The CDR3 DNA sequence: TGTGCCAGCAGTCAGGACAGGGCTGACAATGAGCAGTTCTTC. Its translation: CASSQDRADNEQFF.

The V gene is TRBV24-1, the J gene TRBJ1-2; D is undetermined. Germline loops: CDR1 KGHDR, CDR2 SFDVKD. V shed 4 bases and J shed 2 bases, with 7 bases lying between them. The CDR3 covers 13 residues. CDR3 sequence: CATSEGFNYGYTF. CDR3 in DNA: TGTGCCACCAGTGAGGGCTTCAACTATGGCTACACCTTC.

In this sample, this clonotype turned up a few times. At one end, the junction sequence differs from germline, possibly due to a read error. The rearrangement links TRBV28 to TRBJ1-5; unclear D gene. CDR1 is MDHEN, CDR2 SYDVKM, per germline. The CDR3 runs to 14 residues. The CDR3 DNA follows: TGTGCCGGCAGTTCCAGTATCCGCAATCAGCCCCAGCATTTT. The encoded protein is CAGSSSIRNQPQHF.

Written as DNA, the CDR3 is TGTGCCAGCAGACCGGGACAGAGAAATTCACCCCTCCACTTT. It encodes CASRPGQRNSPLHF. The chain couples TRBV12-3 or TRBV12-4 to TRBJ1-6; 7 positions match TRBD1. The J segment lost 7 bases and the V segment lost 6 bases, leaving 6 bases of the junction unmatched. The CDR3 sequence is 14 residues long.

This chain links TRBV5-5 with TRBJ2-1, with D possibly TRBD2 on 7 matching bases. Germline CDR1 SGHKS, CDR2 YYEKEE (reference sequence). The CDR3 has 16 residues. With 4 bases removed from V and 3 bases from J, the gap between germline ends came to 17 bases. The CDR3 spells CASSPRTGRGYNEQFF. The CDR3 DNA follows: TGTGCCAGCAGCCCAAGAACAGGGAGGGGCTACAATGAGCAGTTCTTC.

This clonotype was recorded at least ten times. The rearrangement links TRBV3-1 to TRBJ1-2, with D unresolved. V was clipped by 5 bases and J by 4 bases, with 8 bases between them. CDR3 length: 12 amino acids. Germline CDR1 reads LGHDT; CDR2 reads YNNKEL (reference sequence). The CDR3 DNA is TGTGCCAGCAGCAGTACAGTCTATGGCTACACCTTC. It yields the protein CASSSTVYGYTF.

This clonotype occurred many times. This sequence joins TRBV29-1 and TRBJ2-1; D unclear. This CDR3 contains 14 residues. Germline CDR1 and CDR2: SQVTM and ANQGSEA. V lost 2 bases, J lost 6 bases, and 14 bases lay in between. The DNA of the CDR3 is TGCAGCGTTGAACCCCGGGCCCTCCGCAATGAGCAGTTCTTC. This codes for CSVEPRALRNEQFF.

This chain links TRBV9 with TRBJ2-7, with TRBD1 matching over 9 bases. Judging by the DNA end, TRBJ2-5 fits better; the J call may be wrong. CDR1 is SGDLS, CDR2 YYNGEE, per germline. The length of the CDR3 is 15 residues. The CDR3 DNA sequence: TGTGCCAGCAGCGTTACAGGGGGCGATTTTGGGACCCAGTACTTC. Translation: CASSVTGGDFGTQYF.

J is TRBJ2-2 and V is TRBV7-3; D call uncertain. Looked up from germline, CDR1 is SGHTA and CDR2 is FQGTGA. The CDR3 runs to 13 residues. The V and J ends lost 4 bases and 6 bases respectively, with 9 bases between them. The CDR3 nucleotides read TGTGCCAGCAGCTCTAGTATTGCCGGGGAGCTGTTTTTT. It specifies CASSSSIAGELFF.

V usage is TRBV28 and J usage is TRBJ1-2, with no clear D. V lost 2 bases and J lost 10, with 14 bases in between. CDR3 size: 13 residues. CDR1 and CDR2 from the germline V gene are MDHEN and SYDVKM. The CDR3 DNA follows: TGTGCCAGCAGTTTAACGGCTGCAAGTGACTACACCTTC. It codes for CASSLTAASDYTF.